A single TCR beta chain is shown here with its context. This clonotype has just a few counts. Its antigen is unknown. No much larger clonotype is one base removed from it; base qualities were not supplied. Library preparation was by RT-PCR. Sequencing used an Illumina HiSeq 2500. TCRdb itself trimmed the public reads at Q25 with fastp, ran MiXCR and retained productive beta chains. CDR3 protein duplicates are merged, each entry listing the most common genes and DNA. In all, the sample holds 290,000 or so distinct CDR3 sequences, and roughly 22% of those were seen once. Of the sample, around a tenth falls within the top ten clones. The data belong to a study of response to subunit inactivated influenza vaccine listed by TCRdb under 2018. Concerning the study at large: Deep quantitative T cell receptor repertoire profiling was used in the study to track responses to a trivalent subunit inactivated influenza vaccine. What the study reported, not specific to this receptor: It was suggested by the authors that each seasonal influenza vaccination may recruit only a limited number of new T cells.

Sequencing used PBMCs from blood, obtained less than 22 months after vaccination. The receptor was isolated from a man aged 50-75 years who received an inactivated influenza vaccine. Donor details come from another sample of the same person, matched by shared clones.

The CDR3 sequence is CASSLDGGGLFGNEQFF. The bases read TGTGCCAGCAGCTTAGATGGCGGGGGGCTTTTCGGCAATGAGCAGTTCTTC. The chain was built from TRBV5-4 and TRBJ2-1; 8 bases in between match TRBD2. Based on the germline V gene (reference sequence), the CDR1 and CDR2 sequences are SGHNT and YYREEE. V lost 2 bases and J lost 6 bases, and the count of bases not matched to a germline gene is 13. The CDR3 goes from the cysteine to the phenylalanine over 17 residues. Only the CDR3 DNA stays, 51 bases, in frame from base 1. Reference TRBV5-4 and TRBJ2-1 proteins supply the regions before and after the CDR3; the full variable domain is: ETGVTQSPTHLIKTRGQQVTLRCSSQSGHNTVSWYQQALGQGPQFIFQYYREEENGRGNFPPRFSGLQFPNYSSELNVNALELDDSALYLCASSLDGGGLFGNEQFFGPGTRLTVL.